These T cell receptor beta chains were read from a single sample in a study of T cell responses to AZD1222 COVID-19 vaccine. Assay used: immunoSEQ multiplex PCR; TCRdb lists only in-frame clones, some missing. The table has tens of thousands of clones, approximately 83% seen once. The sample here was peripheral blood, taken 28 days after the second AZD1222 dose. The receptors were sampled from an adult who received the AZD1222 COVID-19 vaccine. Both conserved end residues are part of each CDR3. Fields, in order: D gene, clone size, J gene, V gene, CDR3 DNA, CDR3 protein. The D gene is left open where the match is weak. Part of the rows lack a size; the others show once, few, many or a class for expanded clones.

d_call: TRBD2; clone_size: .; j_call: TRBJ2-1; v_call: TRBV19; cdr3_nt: TGTGCCAGTCGCGGCGGGGGGTCCTACAATGAGCAGTTCTTC; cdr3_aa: CASRGGGSYNEQFF
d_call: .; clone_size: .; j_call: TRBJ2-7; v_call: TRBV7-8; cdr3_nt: TGTGCCAGCAGCTTAGGGGGTTTCGGGTTCTCCTACGAGCAGTACTTC; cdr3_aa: CASSLGGFGFSYEQYF
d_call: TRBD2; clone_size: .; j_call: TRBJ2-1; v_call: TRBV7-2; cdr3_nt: TGTGCCAGCAGCTACCGAGGACTAGCGGGGGGCGGGGCCTACAATGAGCAGTTCTTC; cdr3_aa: CASSYRGLAGGGAYNEQFF
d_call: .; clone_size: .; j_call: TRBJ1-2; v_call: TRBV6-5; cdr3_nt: TGTGCCAGCGGGGACTATGGCTACACCTTC; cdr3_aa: CASGDYGYTF
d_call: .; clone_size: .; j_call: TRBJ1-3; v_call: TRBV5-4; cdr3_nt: TGTGCCAGCAGCCTGCCGGGACCTGGAAACACCATATATTTT; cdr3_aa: CASSLPGPGNTIYF
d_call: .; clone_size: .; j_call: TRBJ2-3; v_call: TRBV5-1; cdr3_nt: TGCGCCAGCAGCTTGACAGGGTCTCTTCCAGATACGCAGTATTTT; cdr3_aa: CASSLTGSLPDTQYF
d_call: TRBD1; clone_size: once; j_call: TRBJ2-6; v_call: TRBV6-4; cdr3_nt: TGTGCCAGCAGTCCAGGGGGAACTGGGGCCAACGTCCTGACTTTC; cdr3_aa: CASSPGGTGANVLTF
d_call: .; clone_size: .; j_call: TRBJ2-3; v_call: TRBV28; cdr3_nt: TGTGCCAGCAGTACCTTCACAGATACGCAGTATTTT; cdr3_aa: CASSTFTDTQYF
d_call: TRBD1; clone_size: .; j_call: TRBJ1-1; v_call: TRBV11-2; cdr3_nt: TGTGCCAGCAGCTTTGGACAGGCCTCCGACACTGAAGCTTTCTTT; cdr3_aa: CASSFGQASDTEAFF
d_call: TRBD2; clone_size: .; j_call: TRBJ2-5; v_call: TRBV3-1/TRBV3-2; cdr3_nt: TGTGCCAGCAGCCACCACTGGGGGACTAGCGGGGCAGAGACCCAGTACTTC; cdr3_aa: CASSHHWGTSGAETQYF
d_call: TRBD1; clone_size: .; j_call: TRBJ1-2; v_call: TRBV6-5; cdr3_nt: TGTGCCAGCAGTTACTCCGGGACAGACTATGGCTACACCTTC; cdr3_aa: CASSYSGTDYGYTF
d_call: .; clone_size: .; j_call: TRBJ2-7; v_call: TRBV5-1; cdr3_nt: TGCGCCAGCAGCCCCTACCCTGATAGCTCCTACGAGCAGTACTTC; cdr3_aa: CASSPYPDSSYEQYF
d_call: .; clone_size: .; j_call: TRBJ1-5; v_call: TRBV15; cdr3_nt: TGTGCCACCAGCAGCCCCGACACAGACAATCAGCCCCAGCATTTT; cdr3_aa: CATSSPDTDNQPQHF
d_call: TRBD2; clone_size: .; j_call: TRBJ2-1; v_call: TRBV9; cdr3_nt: TGTGCCAGCAGCGGCCGCTCTAGCGGTCCAAACAATGAGCAGTTCTTC; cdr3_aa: CASSGRSSGPNNEQFF
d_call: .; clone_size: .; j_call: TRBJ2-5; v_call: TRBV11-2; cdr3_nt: TGTGCCAGCAGCCTCCTGGCCGGGAGAGAAGAGACCCAGTACTTC; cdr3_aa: CASSLLAGREETQYF
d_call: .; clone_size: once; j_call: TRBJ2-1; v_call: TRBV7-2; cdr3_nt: TGTGCCAGCAGCCGGAACCCGGGACACTACAATGAGCAGTTCTTC; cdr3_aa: CASSRNPGHYNEQFF
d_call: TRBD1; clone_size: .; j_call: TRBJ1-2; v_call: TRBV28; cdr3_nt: TGTGCCAGCAGTGGTCAGGGACAGGGAGGATATGGCTACACCTTC; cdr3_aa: CASSGQGQGGYGYTF
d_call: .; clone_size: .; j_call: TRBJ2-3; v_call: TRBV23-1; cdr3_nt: TGCGCCAGCAGCCGGGCAGTCGGGGTCACAGATACGCAGTATTTT; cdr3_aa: CASSRAVGVTDTQYF
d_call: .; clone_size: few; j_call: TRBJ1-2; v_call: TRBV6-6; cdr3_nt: TGTGCCAGCAGTCCTGGGACAAAAGTCGGTGGAGGCTATGGCTACACCTTC; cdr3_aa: CASSPGTKVGGGYGYTF
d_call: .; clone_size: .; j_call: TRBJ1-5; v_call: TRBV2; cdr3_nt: TGTGCCAGCAGTGAACTGTTCCGGGGGATGAGGAATCAGCCCCAGCATTTT; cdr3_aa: CASSELFRGMRNQPQHF
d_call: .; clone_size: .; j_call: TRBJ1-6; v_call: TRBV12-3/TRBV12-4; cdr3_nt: TGTGCCAGCAGTCTCGATCGTTCACCCCTCCACTTT; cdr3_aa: CASSLDRSPLHF
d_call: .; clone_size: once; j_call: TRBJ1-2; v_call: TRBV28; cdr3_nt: TGTGCCAGCAGTTTGGCGAGCTTTGATAACTATGGCTACACCTTC; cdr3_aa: CASSLASFDNYGYTF
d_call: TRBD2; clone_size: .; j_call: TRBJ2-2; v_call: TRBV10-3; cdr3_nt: TGTGCCATCAGTGGGCTAGCGGGTACCGGGGAGCTGTTTTTT; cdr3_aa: CAISGLAGTGELFF
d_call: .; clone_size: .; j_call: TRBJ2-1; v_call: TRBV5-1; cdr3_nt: TGCGCCAGCAGACTTGACAGGAACAATGAGCAGTTCTTC; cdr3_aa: CASRLDRNNEQFF
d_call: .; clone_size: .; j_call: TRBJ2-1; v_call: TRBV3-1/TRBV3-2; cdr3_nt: TGTGCCAGCAGCCAAGCTCGGCGGGGTGAGCAGTTCTTC; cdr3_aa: CASSQARRGEQFF
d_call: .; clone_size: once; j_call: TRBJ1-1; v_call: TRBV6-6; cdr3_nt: TGTGCCAGCAGTCCCCCCCAGGGGACTGAAGCTTTCTTT; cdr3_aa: CASSPPQGTEAFF
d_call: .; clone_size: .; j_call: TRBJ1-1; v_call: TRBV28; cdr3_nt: TGTGCCAGCAGTTTGTGGGCACAGGGAGCTTTCTTT; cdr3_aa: CASSLWAQGAFF
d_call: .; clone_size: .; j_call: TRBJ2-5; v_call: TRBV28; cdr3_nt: TGTGCCAGCAGAAGGACTCAGGGGAGAACAGAGACCCAGTACTTC; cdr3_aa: CASRRTQGRTETQYF
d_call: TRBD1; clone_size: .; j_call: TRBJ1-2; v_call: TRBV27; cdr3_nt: TGTGCCAGCAGCGAAACCGGGACAGGGACCTGGGGTGGCTACACCTTC; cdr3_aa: CASSETGTGTWGGYTF
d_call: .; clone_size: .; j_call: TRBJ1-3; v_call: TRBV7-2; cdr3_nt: TGTGCCAGCAGCTTAGGGGCCGCATCTGGAAACACCATATATTTT; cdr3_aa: CASSLGAASGNTIYF
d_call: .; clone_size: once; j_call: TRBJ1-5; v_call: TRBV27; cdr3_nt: TGTGCCAGCAGTTTAAGGCGGAGCAATCAGCCCCAGCATTTT; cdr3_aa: CASSLRRSNQPQHF
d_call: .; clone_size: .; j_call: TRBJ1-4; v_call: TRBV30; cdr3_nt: TGTGCCTGGAGTGTTGGTCCAGTTGAAAAACTGTTTTTT; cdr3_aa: CAWSVGPVEKLFF
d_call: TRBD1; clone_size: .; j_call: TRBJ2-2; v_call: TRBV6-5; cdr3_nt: TGTGCCAGCAGTTACGAGCGGACAGGGACCGGGGAGCTGTTTTTT; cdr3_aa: CASSYERTGTGELFF
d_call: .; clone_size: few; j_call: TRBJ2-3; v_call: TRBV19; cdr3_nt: TGTGCCAGTAGGAACCCGGGACAAAGCACAGATACGCAGTATTTT; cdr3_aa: CASRNPGQSTDTQYF
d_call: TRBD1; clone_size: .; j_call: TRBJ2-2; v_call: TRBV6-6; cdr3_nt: TGTGCCAGCAGTGCAGGACAGGGACAGAACACCGGGGAGCTGTTTTTT; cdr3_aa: CASSAGQGQNTGELFF
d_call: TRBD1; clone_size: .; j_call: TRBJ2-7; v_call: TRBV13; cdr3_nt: TGTGCCAGCAGCTCAGGGACAGACTCCTACGAGCAGTACTTC; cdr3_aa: CASSSGTDSYEQYF
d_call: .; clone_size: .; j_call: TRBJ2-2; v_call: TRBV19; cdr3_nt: TGTGCCAGTAGTATAGGGGTAGGGATAAACACCGGGGAGCTGTTTTTT; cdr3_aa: CASSIGVGINTGELFF
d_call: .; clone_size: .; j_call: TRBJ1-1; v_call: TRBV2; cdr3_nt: TGTGCCAGCAGGCTGGGAGCCATGAACACTGAAGCTTTCTTT; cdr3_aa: CASRLGAMNTEAFF
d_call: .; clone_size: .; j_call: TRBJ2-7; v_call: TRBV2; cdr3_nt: TGTGCCAGCAGTGAATTTTCTACGGCCTCCGAGCAGTACTTC; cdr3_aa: CASSEFSTASEQYF
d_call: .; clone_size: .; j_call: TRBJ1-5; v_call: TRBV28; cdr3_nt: TGTGCCAGCATCATTGGAGACTCTGAGAGTAATCAGCCCCAGCATTTT; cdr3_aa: CASIIGDSESNQPQHF
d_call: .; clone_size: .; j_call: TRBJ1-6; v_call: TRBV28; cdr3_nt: TGTGCCAGCAGTCAAAATAATTCACCCCTCCACTTT; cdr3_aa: CASSQNNSPLHF
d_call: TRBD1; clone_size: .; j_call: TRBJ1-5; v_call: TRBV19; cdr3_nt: TGTGCCAGTAGTATGGACAGGTATCAGCCCCAGCATTTT; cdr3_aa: CASSMDRYQPQHF
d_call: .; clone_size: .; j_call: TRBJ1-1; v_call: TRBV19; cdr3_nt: TGTGCCAGTAGTATGGCCCGGGGGGTCAGGGGTGAAGCTTTCTTT; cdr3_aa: CASSMARGVRGEAFF
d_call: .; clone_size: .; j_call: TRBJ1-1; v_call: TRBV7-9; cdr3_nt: TGTGCCAGCAGCTTAACGTTGGGGGCCGAAGCTTTCTTT; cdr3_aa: CASSLTLGAEAFF
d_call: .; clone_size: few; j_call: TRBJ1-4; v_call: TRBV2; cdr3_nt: TGTGCCAGCAGTGCCCGGTGGACGAATGAAAAACTGTTTTTT; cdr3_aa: CASSARWTNEKLFF
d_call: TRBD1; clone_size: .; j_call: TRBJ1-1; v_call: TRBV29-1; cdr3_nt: TGCAGCGTTGAGGCGCCGGGACAGGGGAACACTGAAGCTTTCTTT; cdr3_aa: CSVEAPGQGNTEAFF
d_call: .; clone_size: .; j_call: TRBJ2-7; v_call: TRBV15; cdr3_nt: TGTGCCACCAGCAGAGACCCTCAAGAGAACTACGAGCAGTACTTC; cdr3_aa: CATSRDPQENYEQYF
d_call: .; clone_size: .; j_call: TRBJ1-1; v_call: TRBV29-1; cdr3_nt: TGCAGCGTTGATTCAATGGCTGAAGCTTTCTTT; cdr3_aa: CSVDSMAEAFF
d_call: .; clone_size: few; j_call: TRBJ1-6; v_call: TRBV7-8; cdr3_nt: TGTGCCAGCAGCCGAAATAGGGGACAATGGTCGGAACCCCTCCACTTT; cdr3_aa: CASSRNRGQWSEPLHF
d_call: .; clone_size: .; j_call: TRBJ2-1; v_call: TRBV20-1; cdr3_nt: TGCAGTGCTAGTTGGGTGGGGGGGCCCAATGAGCAGTTCTTC; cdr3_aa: CSASWVGGPNEQFF
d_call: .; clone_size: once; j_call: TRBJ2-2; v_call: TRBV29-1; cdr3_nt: TGCAGCGCGGGACGGAACACCGGGGAGCTGTTTTTT; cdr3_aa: CSAGRNTGELFF
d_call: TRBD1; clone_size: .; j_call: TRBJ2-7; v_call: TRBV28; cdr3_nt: TGTGCCAGCAGTTTACAGGGGGAAGCCTACGAGCAGTACTTC; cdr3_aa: CASSLQGEAYEQYF
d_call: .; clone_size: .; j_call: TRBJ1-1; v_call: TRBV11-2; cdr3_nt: TGTGCCAGCAGCTTAGATCAGGCAGTGGTGGCTTTCTTT; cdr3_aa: CASSLDQAVVAFF